Shown below are 27 T cell receptor beta chains from a single sample sequenced in a study of cytotoxic CD8 clonotypes in ibrutinib-treated CLL. Assay used: immunoSEQ multiplex PCR; TCRdb lists only in-frame clones, some missing. There are tens of thousands of clones in the sample; 55% to 75% occur only once, and roughly 51% lies in the top ten. Sequenced here: PBMCs, sampled after 24 months of ibrutinib treatment. These receptors all come from a human donor with chronic lymphocytic leukemia.

This chain links TRBV19 with TRBJ1-1, with unresolved D. This CDR3 has 15 residues. CDR1 and CDR2 from the germline V gene are LNHDA and SQIVND (reference sequence). Between the trimmed V and J ends, which lost 6 bases and 0 bases, there was a span of 14 bases. CDR3 DNA: TGTGCCAGTAGCGAGATGATGGCAGTGAACACTGAAGCTTTCTTT. Encoded protein: CASSEMMAVNTEAFF.

The J gene is TRBJ1-1, the V gene TRBV28; the D gene is possibly TRBD1 (5 bases). The germline V and J ends were trimmed by 6 bases and 8 bases, with 13 bases remaining between them. The CDR3 is made up of 12 amino acids. The germline CDR1 and CDR2 sequences are MDHEN and SYDVKM. Here the CDR3 reads CASSGSGAEAFF. The CDR3 nucleotides are TGTGCCAGCAGCGGGAGCGGGGCGGAAGCTTTCTTT.

The J gene is TRBJ1-1, the V gene TRBV7-2; TRBD1 might be the D (5 bases). V shed 2 bases and J shed 3 bases, with 13 bases lying between them. The V gene's germline CDR1 is SGHTA and CDR2 FQGNSA. The CDR3 is made up of 15 amino acids. The CDR3 reads CASSLSKGFDTEAFF. The CDR3 bases are TGTGCCAGCAGCTTATCTAAGGGGTTCGACACTGAAGCTTTCTTT.

This clone was recorded once. V and J are TRBV28 and TRBJ1-2; 12 positions agree with TRBD1. CDR1 is MDHEN and CDR2 is SYDVKM in the germline V gene. J lost 3 bases, V lost 8 bases, and 10 bases had no gene match. The CDR3 runs to 16 residues. The CDR3 sequence is CASGPGQGAGDYGYTF. The CDR3 DNA sequence: TGTGCCAGCGGACCGGGACAGGGGGCGGGAGACTATGGCTACACCTTC.

This chain connects TRBV27 to TRBJ1-5; TRBD1 matches 8 bases. Germline loops: CDR1 MNHEY, CDR2 SMNVEV (reference sequence). V lost 2 bases to trimming and J lost 6 bases; unmatched junction nucleotides: 3. This CDR3 is 14 amino acids long. The CDR3 is CASSLGQGIQPQHF. CDR3 coding DNA: TGTGCCAGCAGTTTAGGACAGGGAATTCAGCCCCAGCATTTT.

Written as DNA, the CDR3 is TGTGCCAGCAGCTTGGTCCGGGACGGCTATGGCTACACCTTC. This translates into CASSLVRDGYGYTF. V usage is TRBV7-9 and J usage is TRBJ1-2, with TRBD1 as a possible D gene (5 bases). The CDR3 extends over 14 amino acids. The germline V and J ends were trimmed by 3 bases and 4 bases, with 12 bases remaining between them. Germline CDR1 and CDR2: SEHNR and FQNEAQ (reference sequence). Looking up the rest from reference TRBV7-9 and TRBJ1-2 gives the full variable domain: DTGVSQNPRHKITKRGQNVTFRCDPISEHNRLYWYRQTLGQGPEFLTYFQNEAQLEKSRLLSDRFSAERPKGSFSTLEIQRTEQGDSAMYLCASSLVRDGYGYTFGSGTRLTVV.

The CDR3 loop is CASSSRTGDIQYF. The CDR3 DNA is TGTGCCAGCAGCTCAAGGACAGGGGACATTCAGTACTTC. The chain uses TRBV11-3 and TRBJ2-4; 9 bases line up with TRBD1. Germline V lookup: CDR1 SGHNT, CDR2 YENEEA. V lost 4 bases, J lost 8 bases, and 3 bases stayed unmatched. The CDR3 runs 13 residues. Based on the CDR3 plus reference TRBV11-3 and TRBJ2-4, the full variable domain is EAGVVQSPRYKIIEKKQPVAFWCNPISGHNTLYWYLQNLGQGPELLIRYENEEAVDDSQLPKDRFSAERLKGVDSTLKIQPAELGDSAVYLCASSSRTGDIQYFGAGTRLSVL.

The chain has TRBV18 and TRBJ2-7, with unresolved D. This CDR3 is built from 15 residues. Trimming stripped 1 base from V and 1 base from J, with 11 bases between. Germline V gene sequence: CDR1 KGHSH, CDR2 LQKENI. The CDR3 sequence is CASSPRAATSYEQYF. CDR3 nucleotides: TGTGCCAGCTCACCACGCGCCGCCACATCCTACGAGCAGTACTTC.

In its sample, this clone was seen a few times. The rearrangement uses TRBV27 and TRBJ2-7; 7 bases map to TRBD1. The CDR3 has 13 amino acids. Germline V CDR1 and CDR2: MNHEY, SMNVEV (reference sequence). With V trimmed by 5 bases and J by 4 bases, 5 bases remained unmatched. Here the CDR3 reads CASSIRDRYEQYF. CDR3 nucleotide sequence: TGTGCCAGCAGTATCCGGGACAGATACGAGCAGTACTTC.

V is TRBV5-8 and J is TRBJ2-7; D is perhaps TRBD1 (6 bases). The CDR3 length is 12 residues. The germline V gene has CDR1 SGHTS and CDR2 YDEGEE. Trimming removed 3 bases at V and 7 bases at J, with 11 bases between. The CDR3 spells CASSWGTQEQYF. CDR3 DNA: TGTGCCAGCAGCTGGGGGACACAAGAGCAGTACTTC.

A single count supports this clone. The chain links TRBV29-1 to TRBJ1-2, with 8 bases lining up with TRBD1. This CDR3 spans 13 amino acids. With V trimmed by 7 bases and J by 8 bases, 12 bases remained unmatched. Germline CDR1 is SQVTM and CDR2 is ANQGSEA. This CDR3 reads CSAAWGTGGGYTF. DNA of the CDR3: TGCAGCGCCGCCTGGGGGACAGGAGGAGGCTACACCTTC.

This clone was seen repeatedly, ten times or more. CDR3 sequence (DNA): TGTGCCTGGAGTTCCGGGTTCATCTCCTACAATGAGCAGTTCTTC. Translation gives CAWSSGFISYNEQFF. This rearrangement joins TRBV30 to TRBJ2-1; D is ambiguous. The V end lost 2 bases, the J end lost 0 bases, and 11 bases lay between the germline ends. Germline V lookup: CDR1 GTSNPN, CDR2 SVGIG (reference sequence). The CDR3 extends over 15 amino acids.

The sample holds one count of this clone. This chain connects TRBV5-6 to TRBJ2-3; D is possibly TRBD1 or TRBD2 (6 bases each). Trimming pared 4 bases from V and 2 bases from J, leaving 23 bases between. Germline V gene lookup returns CDR1 SGHDT and CDR2 YYEEEE. The length of the CDR3 is 18 residues. The CDR3 sequence: CASSPLGGGDIFTDTQYF. CDR3 DNA: TGTGCCAGCAGCCCCCTGGGGGGCGGGGACATCTTCACAGATACGCAGTATTTT.

This rearrangement joins TRBV30 to TRBJ1-6; possibly TRBD1 for D (5 bases). This CDR3 is built from 14 residues. Trimming left V 0 bases short and J 7 bases short, with 10 bases between. CDR1 GTSNPN and CDR2 SVGIG come from the germline V gene (reference sequence). In DNA, the CDR3 is TGTGCCTGGAGTGTAGGTAGGGGAAATTCACCCCTCCACTTT. Translated: CAWSVGRGNSPLHF.

The J gene is TRBJ2-2, the V gene TRBV27; 11 bases agree with TRBD2. This CDR3 is built from 17 residues. V dropped 4 bases and J dropped 1; count of bases not matched to a gene: 5. Germline CDR1 and CDR2: MNHEY and SMNVEV (reference sequence). The CDR3 loop is CASSSLAGGGNTGELFF. For the CDR3, the DNA is TGTGCCAGCAGTTCGCTAGCGGGGGGAGGGAACACCGGGGAGCTGTTTTTT.

This chain joins TRBV2 and TRBJ1-4; 10 nucleotides align to TRBD1. The CDR3 sequence is 14 residues long. V shed 6 bases and J 6 bases; nucleotides not matched to a gene: 4. Germline V gene data show CDR1 as SNHLY and CDR2 as FYNNEI. CDR3 in amino acids: CASRTGGAYEKLFF. The DNA of the CDR3 is TGTGCCAGCAGGACAGGGGGCGCCTATGAAAAACTGTTTTTT.

The chain has TRBV6-5 and TRBJ1-2; D is undetermined. CDR1 and CDR2 from the germline V gene are MNHEY and SVGAGI. This CDR3 comprises 12 residues. V shed 3 bases and J shed 4 bases, with 6 bases lying between them. The CDR3 sequence is CASSYGGYGYTF. CDR3 DNA: TGTGCCAGCAGTTATGGCGGCTATGGCTACACCTTC.

This clone was counted a few times. The chain carries TRBV5-4 and TRBJ2-5; 12 bases fit TRBD2. This CDR3 region has 16 residues. The germline CDR1 and CDR2 sequences are SGHNT and YYREEE (reference sequence). V lost 4 bases and J lost 2; bases outside the gene matches: 6. The CDR3 sequence: CASSVPGLAGQETQYF. The CDR3 DNA is TGTGCCAGCAGCGTACCGGGACTAGCGGGTCAAGAGACCCAGTACTTC.

The chain uses TRBV28 and TRBJ1-5; D remains unclear. Germline V CDR1 and CDR2: MDHEN, SYDVKM. The ends were cut back, 6 bases at V and 4 bases at J, with 10 bases in the middle. CDR3 length: 13 amino acids. In DNA form, the CDR3 reads TGTGCCAGCAGGTCGGGCCGGAATCAGCCCCAGCATTTT. Its protein product is CASRSGRNQPQHF.

The rearrangement joins TRBV5-1 to TRBJ1-6, with D perhaps TRBD1 (5 bases). Trimming took 1 base from V and 6 from J, leaving 11 bases between them. The CDR3 extends over 15 amino acids. Germline V lookup: CDR1 SGHRS, CDR2 YFSETQ. DNA for the CDR3: TGCGCCAGCAGCTTGCCCCTAGGGACTAATTCACCCCTCCACTTT. Translated, it gives CASSLPLGTNSPLHF. The full variable domain, completed using reference TRBV5-1 and TRBJ1-6, is KAGVTQTPRYLIKTRGQQVTLSCSPISGHRSVSWYQQTPGQGLQFLFEYFSETQRNKGNFPGRFSGRQFSNSRSEMNVSTLELGDSALYLCASSLPLGTNSPLHFGNGTRLTVT.

This clone was found once. The chain uses TRBV30 and TRBJ2-3, with 9 nucleotides matching TRBD2. CDR1 is GTSNPN, CDR2 SVGIG, per germline (reference sequence). The length of the CDR3 is 14 residues. After removal of 3 bases from V and 4 bases from J, the junction contained 5 bases not matched to a gene. For the CDR3, the DNA is TGTGCCTGGAGGCGCGGGGGGGTGGCAGATACGCAGTATTTT. This gives the protein CAWRRGGVADTQYF.

The chain has TRBV7-2 and TRBJ1-2; D not resolved. Trimming removed 5 bases at V and 4 bases at J, with 8 bases between. The CDR3 is 12 amino acids. CDR1 and CDR2 (germline): SGHTA, FQGNSA. CDR3 sequence (DNA): TGTGCCAGCAGCCCCTCTTCCTATGGCTACACCTTC. Translated: CASSPSSYGYTF.

The chain links TRBV5-4 to TRBJ1-1, with D possibly being TRBD1 (6 bases). The CDR3 has 15 amino acids. Trimming removed 3 bases at V and 1 base at J, with 13 bases between. Germline CDR1 SGHNT, CDR2 YYREEE (reference sequence). The DNA for the CDR3 is TGTGCCAGCAGCTCGCCACTGGGACAGAACACTGAAGCTTTCTTT. It yields the protein CASSSPLGQNTEAFF.

V usage is TRBV29-1 and J usage is TRBJ2-5; 12 bases map to TRBD2. The CDR3 is 14 residues long. Trimming at V came to 4 bases and at J to 3 bases, leaving 3 bases not matched to a gene. Germline-derived CDR1 and CDR2 are SQVTM and ANQGSEA. CDR3 nucleotide sequence: TGCAGCGTTGCTCCTAGCGGGGGGGAAGAGACCCAGTACTTC. Translation: CSVAPSGGEETQYF.

The chain carries TRBV30 and TRBJ1-6; no clear D gene. Germline CDR1 reads GTSNPN; CDR2 reads SVGIG (reference sequence). The germline V and J ends were trimmed by 4 bases and 6 bases, with 16 bases remaining between them. The CDR3 totals 15 residues. The CDR3 protein is CAWTDERRANSPLHF. CDR3 nucleotides: TGTGCCTGGACGGACGAGAGAAGGGCTAATTCACCCCTCCACTTT.

The chain uses TRBV9 and TRBJ1-5, with unresolved D. The germline gives CDR1 SGDLS, CDR2 YYNGEE. This CDR3 has 15 amino acids. Trimming stripped 4 bases from V and 0 bases from J, with 11 bases between. CDR3 loop: CASSPSGLSNQPQHF. The CDR3 DNA reads as TGTGCCAGCAGCCCCTCGGGTCTTAGCAATCAGCCCCAGCATTTT.

This clone was seen a handful of times. In DNA, the CDR3 is TGTGCCAGCAGCCCCGGTGGCGGTAGCAATCAGCCCCAGCATTTT. As protein: CASSPGGGSNQPQHF. This sequence joins TRBV7-2 and TRBJ1-5; unclear D gene. V shed 5 bases and J shed 0 bases, with 11 bases lying between them. There are 15 residues in the CDR3. The V gene's germline CDR1 is SGHTA and CDR2 FQGNSA.